One and the same sample provided the 27 T cell receptor beta chains below, sequenced in a study of shared clonotypes between healthy human individuals. TCRdb's table, derived via immunoSEQ multiplex PCR, lists solely in-frame clones and lacks some. The sample includes about 2,500,000 clones, around nine tenths of them seen just once. Sequenced: naive CD4+ T cells sorted from blood. Subset noted: CD45RA+ positively selected. All receptors derive from a man between 18 and 35 years old in good health.

The gene calls are TRBV10-3 and TRBJ2-1, with TRBD2 matching 7 bases. In germline, CDR1 is ENHRY, CDR2 SYGVKD. The CDR3 covers 14 residues. J was trimmed by 9 bases and V by 5 bases; bases with no gene match: 10. CDR3 nucleotides: TGTGCCATCAGTTCGACTAGCAGGACGGGTGAGCAGTTCTTC. As protein: CAISSTSRTGEQFF.

This clone has more than one count but fewer than ten. This CDR3 is also generated by other DNA sequences in the sample. The chain carries TRBV4-1 and TRBJ2-3; 11 bases match TRBD2. Germline CDR1 reads MGHRA; CDR2 reads YSYEKL. Losses at the gene ends were 1 base for V and 3 bases for J; bases not matched to a gene: 0. There are 15 residues in the CDR3. The CDR3 DNA sequence: TGCGCCAGCAGCCAAGGACTAGCGGGAACAGATACGCAGTATTTT. The encoded protein is CASSQGLAGTDTQYF.

CDR3 DNA sequence: TGTGCCAGCAGCTTAGGGCCGGGACAGGGGAAAGAGACCCAGTACTTC. Its translation is CASSLGPGQGKETQYF. The chain carries TRBV11-2 and TRBJ2-5, with 10 bases matching TRBD1. Losses at the gene ends were 1 base for V and 3 bases for J; bases not matched to a gene: 5. Germline loops: CDR1 SGHAT, CDR2 FQNNGV. The CDR3 has 16 amino acids.

The rearrangement uses TRBV7-9 and TRBJ2-7, with 9 bases lining up with TRBD2. Losses at the gene ends were 7 bases for V and 5 bases for J; bases not matched to a gene: 9. The CDR3 loop spans 14 amino acids. Germline CDR1 SEHNR, CDR2 FQNEAQ (reference sequence). The CDR3 loop is CASTRGLASDEQYF. CDR3 DNA sequence: TGTGCCAGCACCCGAGGACTAGCGAGCGACGAGCAGTACTTC.

The sample holds one count of this clone. The V and J genes are TRBV9 and TRBJ2-3, with 11 nucleotides matching TRBD2. Losses at the gene ends were 3 bases for V and 0 bases for J; bases not matched to a gene: 3. The CDR3 runs to 16 residues. CDR1 is SGDLS, CDR2 YYNGEE, per germline. CDR3 sequence: CASSDSGRGSTDTQYF. The CDR3 nucleotides read TGTGCCAGCAGCGATAGCGGGAGGGGAAGCACAGATACGCAGTATTTT. Filled out from reference TRBV9 and TRBJ2-3, the complete variable domain reads DSGVTQTPKHLITATGQRVTLRCSPRSGDLSVYWYQQSLDQGLQFLIQYYNGEERAKGNILERFSAQQFPDLHSELNLSSLELGDSALYFCASSDSGRGSTDTQYFGPGTRLTVL.

The J gene is TRBJ2-5, the V gene TRBV5-6; D is unresolved. Germline-derived CDR1 and CDR2 are SGHDT and YYEEEE. The CDR3 has 13 amino acids. Trimming shortened V by 3 bases and J by 4 bases, and 10 bases separated the two germline ends. The CDR3 DNA reads TGTGCCAGCAGCTCAACAGTCCTAGAGACCCAGTACTTC. Translating gives CASSSTVLETQYF.

The V and J genes are TRBV5-1 and TRBJ2-5; D is unresolved. The CDR3 runs to 13 residues. V lost 4 bases and J 5 bases, leaving 12 bases between the germline ends. In germline, CDR1 is SGHRS, CDR2 YFSETQ. The CDR3 DNA is TGCGCCAGCAGCGAGCAGGCCCAGGAGACCCAGTACTTC. Protein sequence: CASSEQAQETQYF.

This clone came up once. The genes are TRBV4-1 and TRBJ2-7; D may correspond to TRBD1 or TRBD2 (5 bases each). CDR3 length: 17 amino acids. From germline, CDR1 is MGHRA and CDR2 YSYEKL. Trimming took 0 bases from V and 2 from J, leaving 17 bases between them. The CDR3 sequence: CASSQDPGRQLPYEQYF. CDR3 DNA: TGCGCCAGCAGCCAAGATCCAGGGAGACAGTTACCCTACGAGCAGTACTTC.

The chain joins TRBV6-5 to TRBJ1-2, with a possible D match to TRBD1 (6 bases). Per germline, CDR1 MNHEY and CDR2 SVGAGI. V gave up 8 bases and J gave up 7 bases, with 14 bases separating them. The CDR3 contains 12 residues. The CDR3 here is CASGGAGAGYTF. CDR3 DNA: TGTGCCAGCGGGGGGGCTGGGGCTGGCTACACCTTC.

The rearrangement uses TRBV18 and TRBJ2-2; 9 bases fit TRBD2. Per the germline V gene, CDR1 is KGHSH and CDR2 is LQKENI. With 3 bases clipped from V and 0 bases from J, the junction kept 5 bases outside the gene matches. CDR3 length: 17 residues. For the CDR3, the DNA is TGTGCCAGCTCACCTCGGACTAGCGCGTCGAACACCGGGGAGCTGTTTTTT. As protein: CASSPRTSASNTGELFF.

Remarks on this clone: The same CDR3 can be traced to other DNA sequences in this sample. The chain joins TRBV5-1 to TRBJ2-5, with 13 bases aligning to TRBD2. The V gene end was trimmed by 4 bases and the J gene end by 1 base; junction bases not matched to a gene: 4. From germline, CDR1 is SGHRS and CDR2 YFSETQ. This CDR3 has 16 amino acids. The CDR3 loop reads CASSPGLAGSQETQYF. The DNA of the CDR3 is TGCGCCAGCAGCCCGGGACTAGCGGGGAGCCAAGAGACCCAGTACTTC. Complete variable domain (other parts from reference TRBV5-1 and TRBJ2-5): KAGVTQTPRYLIKTRGQQVTLSCSPISGHRSVSWYQQTPGQGLQFLFEYFSETQRNKGNFPGRFSGRQFSNSRSEMNVSTLELGDSALYLCASSPGLAGSQETQYFGPGTRLLVL.

This chain links TRBV6-5 with TRBJ2-7, with D tentatively TRBD2 (6 bases). Trimming took off 2 bases at V and 3 bases at J, with 14 bases between the two ends. Germline CDR1 reads MNHEY; CDR2 reads SVGAGI. The length of the CDR3 is 15 residues. In nucleotides, the CDR3 is TGTGCCAGCAGTTACGACGGGAGTGGGAACTACGAGCAGTACTTC. The encoded protein is CASSYDGSGNYEQYF.

The J gene is TRBJ2-3, the V gene TRBV6-5; D is ambiguous. V was pared by 11 bases and J by 1 base, with 16 bases between. The CDR3 spans 14 residues. Germline CDR1 and CDR2: MNHEY and SVGAGI. CDR3 sequence reads: CAASPGPRTDTQYF. In DNA form, the CDR3 reads TGTGCCGCATCCCCCGGGCCTCGCACAGATACGCAGTATTTT.

The V gene is TRBV7-9, the J gene TRBJ1-2; TRBD1 matches at 9 bases. V lost 5 bases and J lost 1; bases outside the gene matches: 8. CDR3 size: 16 residues. Germline-derived CDR1 and CDR2 are SEHNR and FQNEAQ (reference sequence). The CDR3 bases are TGTGCCAGCAGCCCACAGGGACAGGGTTTTAACTATGGCTACACCTTC. Translation gives CASSPQGQGFNYGYTF.

The J gene is TRBJ2-1, the V gene TRBV19, with 9 bases fitting TRBD2. J lost 9 bases, V lost 1 base, and 7 bases had no gene match. This CDR3 contains 15 residues. Per germline, CDR1 LNHDA and CDR2 SQIVND (reference sequence). Here the CDR3 reads CASSIGGRGGLEQFF. The CDR3 coding sequence is TGTGCCAGTAGTATAGGCGGGCGGGGGGGACTTGAGCAGTTCTTC.

This chain connects TRBV7-9 to TRBJ2-2; TRBD1 matches 11 bases. The CDR3 is made up of 16 amino acids. Germline V gene sequence: CDR1 SEHNR, CDR2 FQNEAQ (reference sequence). V lost 0 bases to trimming and J lost 7 bases; unmatched junction nucleotides: 4. In DNA form, the CDR3 reads TGTGCCAGCAGCTTAGCTCGGACAGGGGGCATCGGGGAGCTGTTTTTT. It translates to CASSLARTGGIGELFF.

This chain links TRBV5-4 with TRBJ2-3, with TRBD2 matching 8 bases. The V gene's germline CDR1 is SGHNT and CDR2 YYREEE (reference sequence). The CDR3 contains 15 residues. V shed 3 bases, J shed 0 bases, and the junction held 3 bases outside the gene matches. DNA for the CDR3: TGTGCCAGCAGCTCCAAGCGGGGGAGCACAGATACGCAGTATTTT. This translates into CASSSKRGSTDTQYF.

The V gene is TRBV19, the J gene TRBJ1-6; D perhaps matches TRBD1 (5 bases). Trimming left V 6 bases short and J 7 bases short, with 16 bases between. This CDR3 is 15 amino acids long. The germline gives CDR1 LNHDA, CDR2 SQIVND (reference sequence). The chain's CDR3 is CASSVRTQNNSPLHF. The CDR3 region has the DNA TGTGCCAGTAGCGTAAGGACACAAAACAATTCACCCCTCCACTTT.

This chain connects TRBV30 to TRBJ2-4, with D unclear. Trimming took off 2 bases at V and 4 bases at J, with 9 bases between the two ends. Germline CDR1 GTSNPN, CDR2 SVGIG (reference sequence). The CDR3 is 13 amino acids. CDR3 sequence (DNA): TGTGCCTGGAGTTCGCTTAAGAAAAACATTCAGTACTTC. It specifies CAWSSLKKNIQYF.

CDR3 sequence (DNA): TGTGCCAGCAGTGGGTCGGGGGGGGTCGCGTTCTTC. Amino acid sequence: CASSGSGGVAFF. This chain connects TRBV27 to TRBJ2-1, with TRBD2 matching over 8 bases. Germline V gene data show CDR1 as MNHEY and CDR2 as SMNVEV (reference sequence). J was trimmed by 15 bases and V by 5 bases; bases with no gene match: 9. The CDR3 is 12 amino acids.

This chain uses TRBV11-3 with TRBJ2-7; D may be TRBD1 or TRBD2 (5 bases each). From germline, CDR1 is SGHNT and CDR2 YENEEA. The CDR3 spans 15 residues. The germline V and J ends were trimmed by 2 bases and 1 base, with 12 bases remaining between them. CDR3 sequence (DNA): TGTGCCAGCAGCTTAATGGCAGGGAGATCCTACGAGCAGTACTTC. It codes for CASSLMAGRSYEQYF.

The chain combines TRBV5-1 with TRBJ2-3, with 8 bases identical to TRBD2. V trimming: 3 bases; J trimming: 4 bases; junction bases outside the gene matches: 4. Looked up from germline, CDR1 is SGHRS and CDR2 is YFSETQ. The CDR3 is made up of 14 amino acids. The CDR3: CASSSSGSPDTQYF. The CDR3, as DNA: TGCGCCAGCAGCTCGAGCGGGAGCCCAGATACGCAGTATTTT.

The genes are TRBV19 and TRBJ1-5; 8 bases line up with TRBD1. V trimming: 4 bases; J trimming: 6 bases; junction bases outside the gene matches: 5. Germline V lookup: CDR1 LNHDA, CDR2 SQIVND (reference sequence). The CDR3 extends over 14 amino acids. The chain's CDR3 is CASSTGQGGQPQHF. CDR3 nucleotides: TGTGCCAGTAGTACCGGACAGGGTGGTCAGCCCCAGCATTTT.

V is TRBV27 and J is TRBJ2-7, with 8 bases fitting TRBD2. This CDR3 is 13 amino acids long. Germline CDR1 MNHEY, CDR2 SMNVEV (reference sequence). Trimming took 6 bases from V and 9 from J; bases not matched to a gene: 10. The CDR3 DNA reads TGTGCCAGCAGAAGGACTAGCCCTCCCGGGCAGTACTTC. It translates to CASRRTSPPGQYF.

The DNA of the CDR3 is TGTGCCAGCAGCCCCTGGACTAGCGGGCACTCCTACGAGCAGTACTTC. Protein: CASSPWTSGHSYEQYF. This chain links TRBV7-9 with TRBJ2-7; TRBD2 aligns across 11 bases. V shed 5 bases and J 0 bases; nucleotides not matched to a gene: 6. The CDR3 is 16 amino acids. Germline CDR1 reads SEHNR; CDR2 reads FQNEAQ (reference sequence).

The rearrangement joins TRBV9 to TRBJ2-7; the match to TRBD2 covers 10 bases. V was pared by 0 bases and J by 2 bases, with 5 bases of the junction left unmatched. Germline CDR1 and CDR2: SGDLS and YYNGEE. The CDR3 has 16 amino acids. CDR3 in amino acids: CASSVDGSGRTYEQYF. Written as DNA, the CDR3 is TGTGCCAGCAGCGTAGATGGTAGCGGGAGGACCTACGAGCAGTACTTC.

This clone was counted a single time. Other nucleotide sequences from this sample produce the same CDR3. This chain uses TRBV10-3 with TRBJ2-3, with D unclear. CDR1 is ENHRY, CDR2 SYGVKD, per germline. This CDR3 comprises 14 residues. Trimming left V 5 bases short and J 0 bases short, with 9 bases between. Written as DNA, the CDR3 is TGTGCCATCAGTCGAACAGCTAGCACAGATACGCAGTATTTT. This sequence encodes CAISRTASTDTQYF.